A selection of T cell receptor beta chains follows, all from one sample in a study of lymphopenia after photon versus proton radiotherapy. Data came from immunoSEQ multiplex PCR; TCRdb stores just in-frame clones and leaves some out. In the table there are over 35,000 clones, around 84% of which are singletons. Material: peripheral blood, obtained from a patient treated with proton-based radiotherapy. Receptors originate from a woman in her 70s with pancreatic cancer. Some clones in this sample may be carry-over from other donors' samples. The CDR3 runs from the conserved cysteine through the conserved F or W.

v_call: TRBV5-6
j_call: TRBJ2-2
cdr3_aa: CASSSTLSSGRYTGELFF

v_call: TRBV2
j_call: TRBJ2-7
cdr3_aa: CASSGLVGGWLYF

v_call: TRBV27
j_call: TRBJ2-7
cdr3_aa: CASRGTVVSYEQYF

v_call: TRBV7-8
j_call: TRBJ2-7
cdr3_aa: CASSLAAWGDEQYF

v_call: TRBV5-1
j_call: TRBJ1-1
cdr3_aa: CASSLTGGENTEAFF

v_call: TRBV7-8
j_call: TRBJ2-5
cdr3_aa: CASSYPTGRTGRTEQYF

v_call: TRBV5-1
j_call: TRBJ2-5
cdr3_aa: CASGTRGRETQYF

v_call: TRBV28
j_call: TRBJ2-2
cdr3_aa: CASSSLGREGLDGELFF

v_call: TRBV6-1
j_call: TRBJ1-5
cdr3_aa: CATLFGGSNQPQHF

v_call: TRBV5-1
j_call: TRBJ2-2
cdr3_aa: CASSRLQGGTGELFF

v_call: TRBV30
j_call: TRBJ2-5
cdr3_aa: CACTPLDRPPGTQYF

v_call: TRBV9
j_call: TRBJ2-1
cdr3_aa: CASSVTGASSYNEQFF

v_call: TRBV19
j_call: TRBJ1-1
cdr3_aa: CASSLGQGTNTEAFF

v_call: TRBV15
j_call: TRBJ2-7
cdr3_aa: CATSRDLAETYEQYF

v_call: TRBV19
j_call: TRBJ1-2
cdr3_aa: CASTTSPRDSYGYTF

v_call: TRBV5-8
j_call: TRBJ2-7
cdr3_aa: CASSLNGQDVLEEQYF

v_call: TRBV7-6
j_call: TRBJ2-7
cdr3_aa: CASSTNGASYEQYF

v_call: TRBV6-1
j_call: TRBJ1-2
cdr3_aa: CASSEDVGTNYGYTF

v_call: TRBV5-6
j_call: TRBJ2-2
cdr3_aa: CASSLFRQGFNTGELFF

v_call: TRBV27
j_call: TRBJ2-7
cdr3_aa: CASSLSGSYEQYF

v_call: TRBV6-5
j_call: TRBJ1-6
cdr3_aa: CASSTGFNSPLHF

v_call: TRBV2
j_call: TRBJ2-1
cdr3_aa: CASRLSSYNEQFF